This T cell receptor beta chain was captured in a study of T cells after yellow fever vaccination. General study findings and limits: The study noted that FACS-sorted repertoires could contain abundant clonotypes contaminating from the bulk population. Clones from primary vaccination mostly reappeared after the booster (roughly 97% CD4, around 90% CD8). Researchers report a weaker secondary response that nonetheless peaked faster, day 5 versus 15.

In making TCR cDNA, 5'RACE template switching added a universal primer site and UMIs to it. TCRdb analysed the 5' RACE reads with MiXCR anew, one entry per CDR3 protein. The sample shows hundreds of thousands of distinct CDR3 sequences, roughly 14% of them seen only once. Concerning this clonotype itself: Its antigen is unknown.

V was cut by 3 bases and J by 4 bases, with 8 bases left in between. This CDR3 region has 12 residues. The germline CDR1 and CDR2 sequences are DFQATT and SNEGSKA (reference sequence). V usage is TRBV20-1 and J usage is TRBJ2-3, with D possibly being TRBD1 or TRBD2 (6 bases each). The receptor was isolated from a man younger than 45 who received the YFV17D yellow fever vaccine. Here the sequenced sample was PBMCs, taken on the day of the yellow fever booster vaccination. The CDR3 bases are TGCAGTGCTAGCGGGGGCCCAGATACGCAGTATTTT. It codes for CSASGGPDTQYF.